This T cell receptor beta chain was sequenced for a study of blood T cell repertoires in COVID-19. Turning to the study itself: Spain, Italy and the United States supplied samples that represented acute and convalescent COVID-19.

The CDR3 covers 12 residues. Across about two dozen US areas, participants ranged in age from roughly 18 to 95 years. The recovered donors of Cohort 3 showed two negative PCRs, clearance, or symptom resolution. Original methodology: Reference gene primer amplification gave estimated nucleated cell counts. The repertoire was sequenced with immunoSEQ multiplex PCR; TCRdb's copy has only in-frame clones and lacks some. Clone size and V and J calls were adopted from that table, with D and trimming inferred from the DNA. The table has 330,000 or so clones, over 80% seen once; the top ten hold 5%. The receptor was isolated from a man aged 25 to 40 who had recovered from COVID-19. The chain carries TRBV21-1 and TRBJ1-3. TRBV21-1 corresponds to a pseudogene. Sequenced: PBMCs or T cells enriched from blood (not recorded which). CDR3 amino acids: CATLIFGNTIYF. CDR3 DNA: TGTGCCACCCTTATATTCGGAAACACCATATATTTT.